This T cell receptor beta chain was profiled in a study of vaccination effects on CD4 cells after COVID-19. Study-level information: The ViraFEST assay expanded antigen-specific CD4+ T cells with viral peptide pools before sequencing. Study-wide results and caveats: The study had few convalescent patients and no early post-infection timepoints.

V was pared by 6 bases and J by 5 bases, with 10 bases between. This CDR3 contains 12 residues. Germline V lookup: CDR1 MDHEN, CDR2 SYDVKM. At the end of less than 12 days of culture, CD4+ T cells were isolated. Nobody among the vaccine recipients had prior SARS-CoV-2 infection (nucleocapsid antibodies were negative). A word on this clone: The antigen is undetermined.

Using immunoSEQ multiplex PCR, the repertoire was profiled, and TCRdb retains in-frame clones only, with some absent. There are 45,000 to 60,000 clones in the sample; over 65% occur only once, and approximately 3% lies in the top ten. The input for sequencing was CD4+ T cells from PBMCs cultured without peptide, taken before COVID-19 vaccination. This chain uses TRBV28 with TRBJ2-5, with D perhaps TRBD1 or TRBD2 (5 bases each). This clonotype was obtained from a human donor who received a COVID-19 vaccine. In DNA form, the CDR3 reads TGTGCCAGCAGGGGGACCGTCGAGACCCAGTACTTC. This codes for CASRGTVETQYF.